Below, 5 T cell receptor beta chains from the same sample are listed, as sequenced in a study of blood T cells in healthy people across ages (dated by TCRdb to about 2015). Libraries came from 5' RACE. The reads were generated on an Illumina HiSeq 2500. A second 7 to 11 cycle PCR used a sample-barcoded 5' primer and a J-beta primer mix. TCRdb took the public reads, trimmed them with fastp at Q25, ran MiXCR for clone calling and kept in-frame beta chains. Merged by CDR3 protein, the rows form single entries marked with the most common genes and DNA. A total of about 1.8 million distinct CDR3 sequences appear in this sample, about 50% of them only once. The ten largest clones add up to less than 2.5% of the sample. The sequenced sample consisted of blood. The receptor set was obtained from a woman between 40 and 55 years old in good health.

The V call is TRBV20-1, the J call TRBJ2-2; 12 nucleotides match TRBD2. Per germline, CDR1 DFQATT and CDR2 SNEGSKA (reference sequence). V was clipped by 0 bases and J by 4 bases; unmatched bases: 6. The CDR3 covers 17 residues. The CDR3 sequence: CSARDPRLAGVTGELFF. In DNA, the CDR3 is TGCAGTGCTAGAGATCCCCGACTAGCGGGGGTCACCGGGGAGCTGTTTTTT.

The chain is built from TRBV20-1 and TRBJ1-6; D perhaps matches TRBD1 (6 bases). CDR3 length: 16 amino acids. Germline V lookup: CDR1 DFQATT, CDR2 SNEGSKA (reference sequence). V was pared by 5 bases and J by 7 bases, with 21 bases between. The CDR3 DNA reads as TGCAGTGCTCATGAAGCAGGGGTTTTGGGGAATTCACCCCTCCACTTT. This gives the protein CSAHEAGVLGNSPLHF.

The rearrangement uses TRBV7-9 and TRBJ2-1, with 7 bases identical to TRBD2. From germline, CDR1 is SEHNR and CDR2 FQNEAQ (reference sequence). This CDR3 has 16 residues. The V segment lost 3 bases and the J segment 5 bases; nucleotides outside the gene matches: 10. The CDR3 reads CASSFLPGLQNNEQFF. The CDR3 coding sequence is TGTGCCAGCAGCTTCCTACCGGGACTACAGAACAATGAGCAGTTCTTC.

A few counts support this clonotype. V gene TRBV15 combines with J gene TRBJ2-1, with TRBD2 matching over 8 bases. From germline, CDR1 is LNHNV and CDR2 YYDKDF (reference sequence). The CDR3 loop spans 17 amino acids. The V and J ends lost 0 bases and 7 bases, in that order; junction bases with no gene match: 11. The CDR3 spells CATSRDKGTRVANEQFF. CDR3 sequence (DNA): TGTGCCACCAGCAGAGATAAGGGGACTAGAGTTGCGAATGAGCAGTTCTTC.

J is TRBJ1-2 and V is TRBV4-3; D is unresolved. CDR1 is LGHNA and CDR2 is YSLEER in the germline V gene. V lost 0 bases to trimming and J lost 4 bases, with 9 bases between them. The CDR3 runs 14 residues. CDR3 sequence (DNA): TGCGCCAGCAGCCAAGATCGGCCAGGCTATGGCTACACCTTC. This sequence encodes CASSQDRPGYGYTF.